One and the same sample provided the 5 T cell receptor beta chains below, sequenced in a study of early T cells in non-severe SARS-CoV-2 infection. TCRdb reprocessed the 5' RACE reads with MiXCR, giving one entry per CDR3 protein. The sample comprises some 57,000 distinct CDR3 sequences, around 8% of which are singletons, and approximately 4.4% rests with the top ten. Sequencing input: whole blood. Receptor source: an adult who was a healthcare worker with PCR-confirmed SARS-CoV-2 infection or an uninfected control (not recorded which).

This clonotype was observed a handful of times. The V call is TRBV12-3 or TRBV12-4, the J call TRBJ2-2, with D uncertain. Deletions cut 4 bases from V and 4 bases from J, with 16 bases between. The CDR3 covers 16 residues. CDR3 loop: CASSSTLRITTGELFF. The CDR3 DNA sequence: TGTGCCAGCAGTTCCACCCTCAGGATCACCACCGGGGAGCTGTTTTTT.

This clonotype appeared a few times. The CDR3 nucleotides are TGTGCCAGTGGGGCAGGGGGCTTCGGTGAGCAGTTCTTC. It codes for CASGAGGFGEQFF. The chain employs TRBV19 and TRBJ2-1; the match to TRBD1 covers 8 bases. The CDR3 is made up of 13 amino acids. V lost 8 bases and J lost 9; bases outside the gene matches: 9. The V gene's germline CDR1 is LNHDA and CDR2 SQIVND (reference sequence).

This clonotype was found a few times. In DNA form, the CDR3 reads TGTGCCAGCAGCCAAGATGCGATCCGGGTCACTGAAGCTTTCTTT. Amino acid sequence: CASSQDAIRVTEAFF. The chain links TRBV14 to TRBJ1-1; D remains ambiguous. Germline V lookup: CDR1 SGHDN, CDR2 FVKESK. The germline V and J ends were trimmed by 0 bases and 4 bases, with 12 bases remaining between them. This CDR3 region has 15 residues.

This clonotype was recorded many times. This sequence joins TRBV3-1 and TRBJ2-7; no firm D call. The CDR3 totals 13 residues. The ends were cut back, 0 bases at V and 4 bases at J, with 7 bases in the middle. Germline CDR1 LGHDT, CDR2 YNNKEL (reference sequence). In DNA form, the CDR3 reads TGTGCCAGCAGCCAAGATCTGGGTTACGAGCAGTACTTC. Translation: CASSQDLGYEQYF.

The chain uses TRBV3-1 and TRBJ1-2; D is unclear. The V gene lost 4 bases and the J gene lost 0 bases, with 9 bases spanning the gap. CDR1 LGHDT and CDR2 YNNKEL come from the germline V gene (reference sequence). The CDR3 covers 14 residues. The CDR3 loop reads CASSPDFTNYGYTF. The CDR3 DNA reads TGTGCCAGCAGCCCCGACTTTACTAACTATGGCTACACCTTC. Based on the CDR3 plus reference TRBV3-1 and TRBJ1-2, the full variable domain is DTAVSQTPKYLVTQMGNDKSIKCEQNLGHDTMYWYKQDSKKFLKIMFSYNNKELIINETVPNRFSPKSPDKAHLNLHINSLELGDSAVYFCASSPDFTNYGYTFGSGTRLTVV.